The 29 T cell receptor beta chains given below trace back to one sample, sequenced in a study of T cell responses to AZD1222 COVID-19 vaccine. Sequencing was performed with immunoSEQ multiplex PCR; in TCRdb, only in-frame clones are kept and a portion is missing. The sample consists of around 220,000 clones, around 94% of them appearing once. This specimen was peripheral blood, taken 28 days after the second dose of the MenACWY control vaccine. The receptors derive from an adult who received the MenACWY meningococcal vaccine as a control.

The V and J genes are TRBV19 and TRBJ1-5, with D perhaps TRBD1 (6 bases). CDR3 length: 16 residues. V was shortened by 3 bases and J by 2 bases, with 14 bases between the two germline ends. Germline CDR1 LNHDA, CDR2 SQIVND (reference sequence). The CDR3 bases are TGTGCCAGTAGTATCTGGGGGGCGGTCGGCAATCAGCCCCAGCATTTT. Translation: CASSIWGAVGNQPQHF.

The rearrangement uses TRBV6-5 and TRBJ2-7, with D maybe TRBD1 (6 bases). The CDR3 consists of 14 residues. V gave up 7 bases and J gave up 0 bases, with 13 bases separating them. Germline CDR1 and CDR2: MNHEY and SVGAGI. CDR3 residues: CASTHRDNSYEQYF. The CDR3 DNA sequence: TGTGCCAGCACACACCGGGACAACTCCTACGAGCAGTACTTC.

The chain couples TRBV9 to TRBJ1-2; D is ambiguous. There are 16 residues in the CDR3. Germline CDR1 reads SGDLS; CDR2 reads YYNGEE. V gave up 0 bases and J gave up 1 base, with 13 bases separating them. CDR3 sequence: CASSVERRVSNYGYTF. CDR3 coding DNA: TGTGCCAGCAGCGTAGAAAGGAGAGTCAGTAACTATGGCTACACCTTC.

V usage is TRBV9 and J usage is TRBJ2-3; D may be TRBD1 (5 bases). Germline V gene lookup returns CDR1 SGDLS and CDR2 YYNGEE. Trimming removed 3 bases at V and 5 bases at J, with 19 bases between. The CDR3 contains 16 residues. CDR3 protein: CASSAQGSSLGDTQYF. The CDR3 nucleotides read TGTGCCAGCAGCGCCCAGGGCAGCAGCTTAGGAGATACGCAGTATTTT.

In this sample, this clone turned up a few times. DNA for the CDR3: TGTGCCAGCAGCTCCCAGGATATCTCCCTGGGTGAAAAACTGTTTTTT. Its protein product is CASSSQDISLGEKLFF. V usage is TRBV9 and J usage is TRBJ1-4; D gene uncertain. The germline V gene has CDR1 SGDLS and CDR2 YYNGEE. This CDR3 region has 16 residues. The germline V and J ends were trimmed by 4 bases and 7 bases, with 20 bases remaining between them. Combining the CDR3 with reference TRBV9 and TRBJ1-4 gives the whole variable domain DSGVTQTPKHLITATGQRVTLRCSPRSGDLSVYWYQQSLDQGLQFLIQYYNGEERAKGNILERFSAQQFPDLHSELNLSSLELGDSALYFCASSSQDISLGEKLFFGSGTQLSVL.

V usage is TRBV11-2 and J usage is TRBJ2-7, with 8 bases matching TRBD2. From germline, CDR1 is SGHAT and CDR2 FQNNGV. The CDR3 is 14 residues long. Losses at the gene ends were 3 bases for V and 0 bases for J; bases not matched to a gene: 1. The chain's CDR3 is CASSFSGNSYEQYF. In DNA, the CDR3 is TGTGCCAGCAGCTTTAGCGGGAACTCCTACGAGCAGTACTTC.

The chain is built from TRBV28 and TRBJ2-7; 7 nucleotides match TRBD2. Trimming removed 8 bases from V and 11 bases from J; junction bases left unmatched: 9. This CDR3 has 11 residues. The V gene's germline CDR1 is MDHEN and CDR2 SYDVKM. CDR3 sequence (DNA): TGTGCCAGCTCGAGCGGGAAGGTAGAGTACTTC. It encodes CASSSGKVEYF.

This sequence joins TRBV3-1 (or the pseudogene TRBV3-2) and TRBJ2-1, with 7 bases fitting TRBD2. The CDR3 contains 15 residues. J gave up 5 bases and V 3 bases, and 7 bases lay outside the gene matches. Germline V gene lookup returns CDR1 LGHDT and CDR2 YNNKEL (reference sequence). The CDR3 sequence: CASSQSAGAHNEQFF. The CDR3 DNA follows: TGTGCCAGCAGCCAGTCTGCGGGAGCCCACAATGAGCAGTTCTTC.

CDR3 residues: CSAHRENEQFF. The CDR3 coding sequence is TGCAGTGCTCACCGGGAGAATGAGCAGTTCTTC. The J gene is TRBJ2-1, the V gene TRBV20-1, with D perhaps matching TRBD2 (6 bases). The CDR3 has 11 residues. Trimming stripped 5 bases from V and 7 bases from J, with 9 bases between. Germline V gene sequence: CDR1 DFQATT, CDR2 SNEGSKA (reference sequence).

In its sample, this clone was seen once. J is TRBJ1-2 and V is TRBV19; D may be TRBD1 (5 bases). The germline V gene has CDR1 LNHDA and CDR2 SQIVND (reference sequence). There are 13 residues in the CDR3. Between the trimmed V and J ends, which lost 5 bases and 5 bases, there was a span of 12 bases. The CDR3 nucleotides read TGTGCCAGTAGTGACAGCGAATTTTATGGCTACACCTTC. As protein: CASSDSEFYGYTF.

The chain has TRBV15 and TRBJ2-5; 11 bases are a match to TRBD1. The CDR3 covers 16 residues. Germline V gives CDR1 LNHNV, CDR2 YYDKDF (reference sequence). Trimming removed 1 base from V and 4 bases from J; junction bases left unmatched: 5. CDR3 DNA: TGTGCCACCAGCAGAGCAGGGGGGACAGGGGGAGAGACCCAGTACTTC. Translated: CATSRAGGTGGETQYF.

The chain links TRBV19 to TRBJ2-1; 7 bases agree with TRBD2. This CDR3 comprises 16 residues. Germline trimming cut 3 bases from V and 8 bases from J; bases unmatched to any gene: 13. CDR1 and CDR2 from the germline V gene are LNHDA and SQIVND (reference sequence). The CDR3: CASSMLLAGETDEQFF. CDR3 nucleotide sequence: TGTGCCAGTAGTATGTTGCTGGCGGGAGAGACCGATGAGCAGTTCTTC. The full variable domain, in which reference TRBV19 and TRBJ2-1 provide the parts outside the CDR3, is DGGITQSPKYLFRKEGQNVTLSCEQNLNHDAMYWYRQDPGQGLRLIYYSQIVNDFQKGDIAEGYSVSREKKESFPLTVTSAQKNPTAFYLCASSMLLAGETDEQFFGPGTRLTVL.

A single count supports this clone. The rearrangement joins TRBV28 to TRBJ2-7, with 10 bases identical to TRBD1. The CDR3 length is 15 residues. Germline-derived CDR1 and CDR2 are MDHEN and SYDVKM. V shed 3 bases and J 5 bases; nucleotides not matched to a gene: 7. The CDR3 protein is CASSFSGQGFDEQYF. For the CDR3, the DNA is TGTGCCAGCAGTTTCTCGGGACAGGGGTTCGACGAGCAGTACTTC.

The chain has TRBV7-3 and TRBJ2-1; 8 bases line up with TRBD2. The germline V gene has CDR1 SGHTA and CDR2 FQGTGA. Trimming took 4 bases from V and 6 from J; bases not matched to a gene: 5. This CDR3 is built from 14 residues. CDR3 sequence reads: CASSSPGGANEQFF. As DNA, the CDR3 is TGTGCCAGCAGCTCCCCCGGGGGGGCCAATGAGCAGTTCTTC.

CDR3 coding DNA: TGTGCCAGCAGTTTATCAGGGCCCCGTGGCACAGATACGCAGTATTTT. This gives the protein CASSLSGPRGTDTQYF. The rearrangement uses TRBV28 and TRBJ2-3, with D possibly being TRBD1 (5 bases). The length of the CDR3 is 16 residues. The V gene lost 1 base and the J gene lost 1 base, with 12 bases spanning the gap. CDR1 MDHEN and CDR2 SYDVKM come from the germline V gene.

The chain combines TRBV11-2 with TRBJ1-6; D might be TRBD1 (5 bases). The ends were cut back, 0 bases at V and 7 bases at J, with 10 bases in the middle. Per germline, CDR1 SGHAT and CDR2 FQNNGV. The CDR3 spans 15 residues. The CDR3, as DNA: TGTGCCAGCAGCTTAGAGTGGGGCAGAAATTCACCCCTCCACTTT. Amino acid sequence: CASSLEWGRNSPLHF.

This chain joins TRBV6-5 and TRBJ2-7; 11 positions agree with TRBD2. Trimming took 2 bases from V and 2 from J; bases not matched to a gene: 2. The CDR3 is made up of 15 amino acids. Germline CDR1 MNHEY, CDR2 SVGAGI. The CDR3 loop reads CASSYSSGGAYEQYF. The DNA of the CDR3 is TGTGCCAGCAGTTACAGTAGCGGGGGGGCCTACGAGCAGTACTTC.

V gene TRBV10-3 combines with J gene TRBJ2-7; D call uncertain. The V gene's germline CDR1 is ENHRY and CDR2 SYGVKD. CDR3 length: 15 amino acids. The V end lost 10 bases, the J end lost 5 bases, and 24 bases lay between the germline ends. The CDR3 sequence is CATLQTPPGQHEQYF. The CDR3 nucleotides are TGTGCCACCCTCCAGACTCCCCCTGGGCAGCACGAGCAGTACTTC.

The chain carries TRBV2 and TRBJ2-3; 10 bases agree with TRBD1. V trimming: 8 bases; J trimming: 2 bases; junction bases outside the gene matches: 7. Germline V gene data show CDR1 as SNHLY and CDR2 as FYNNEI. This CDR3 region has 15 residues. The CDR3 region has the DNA TGTGCCAGCGAGTCGGACAGGGGGAACACAGATACGCAGTATTTT. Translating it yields CASESDRGNTDTQYF.

As DNA, the CDR3 is TGTGCCAGCAGCTCCGGGACAGGGAACACCGGGGAGCTGTTTTTT. This gives the protein CASSSGTGNTGELFF. The chain recombines TRBV7-3 with TRBJ2-2; 8 positions match TRBD1. Germline V gives CDR1 SGHTA, CDR2 FQGTGA. The V gene end was trimmed by 4 bases and the J gene end by 1 base; junction bases not matched to a gene: 2. The CDR3 loop spans 15 amino acids. Using reference TRBV7-3 and TRBJ2-2 for the parts outside the CDR3, the full variable domain is GAGVSQTPSNKVTEKGKYVELRCDPISGHTALYWYRQSLGQGPEFLIYFQGTGAADDSGLPNDRFFAVRPEGSVSTLKIQRTERGDSAVYLCASSSGTGNTGELFFGEGSRLTVL.

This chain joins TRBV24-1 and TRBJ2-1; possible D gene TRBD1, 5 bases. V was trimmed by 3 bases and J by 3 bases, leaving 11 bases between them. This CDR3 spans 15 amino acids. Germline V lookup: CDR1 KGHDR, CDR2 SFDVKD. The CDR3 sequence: CATSDLRDGYNEQFF. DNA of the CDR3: TGTGCCACCAGTGATCTCAGGGATGGCTACAATGAGCAGTTCTTC.

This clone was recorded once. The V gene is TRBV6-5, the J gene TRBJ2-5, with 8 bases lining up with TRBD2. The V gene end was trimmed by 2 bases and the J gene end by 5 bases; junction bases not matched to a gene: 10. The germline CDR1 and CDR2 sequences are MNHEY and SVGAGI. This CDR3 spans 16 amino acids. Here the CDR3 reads CASSYRPGGRGETQYF. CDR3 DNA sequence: TGTGCCAGCAGTTACCGCCCGGGGGGGCGCGGGGAGACCCAGTACTTC.

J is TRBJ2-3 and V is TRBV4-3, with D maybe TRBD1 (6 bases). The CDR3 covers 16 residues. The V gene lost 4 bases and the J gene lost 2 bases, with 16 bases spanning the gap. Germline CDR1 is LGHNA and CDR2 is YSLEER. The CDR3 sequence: CASSPTRQGSTDTQYF. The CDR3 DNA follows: TGCGCCAGCAGCCCAACCCGGCAGGGGTCCACAGATACGCAGTATTTT.

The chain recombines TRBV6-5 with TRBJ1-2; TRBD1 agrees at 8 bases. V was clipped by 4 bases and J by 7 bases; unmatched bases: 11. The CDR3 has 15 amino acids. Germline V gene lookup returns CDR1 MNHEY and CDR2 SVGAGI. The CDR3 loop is CASSSLQGASGGYTF. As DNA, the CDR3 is TGTGCCAGCAGTTCCCTTCAGGGGGCCTCCGGTGGCTACACCTTC.

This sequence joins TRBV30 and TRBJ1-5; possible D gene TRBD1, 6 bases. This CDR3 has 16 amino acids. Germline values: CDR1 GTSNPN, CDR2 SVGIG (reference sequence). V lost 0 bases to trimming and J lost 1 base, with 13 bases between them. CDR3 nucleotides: TGTGCCTGGAGTGTACTTGGGGGCAGGAGCAATCAGCCCCAGCATTTT. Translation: CAWSVLGGRSNQPQHF.

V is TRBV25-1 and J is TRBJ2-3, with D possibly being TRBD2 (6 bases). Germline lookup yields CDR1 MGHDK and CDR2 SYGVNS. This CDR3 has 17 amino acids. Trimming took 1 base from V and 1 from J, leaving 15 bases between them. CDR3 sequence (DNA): TGTGCCAGCAGTGAATCCTCGACGGGGGTTGGCACAGATACGCAGTATTTT. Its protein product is CASSESSTGVGTDTQYF. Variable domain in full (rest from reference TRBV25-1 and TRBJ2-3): EADIYQTPRYLVIGTGKKITLECSQTMGHDKMYWYQQDPGMELHLIHYSYGVNSTEKGDLSSESTVSRIRTEHFPLTLESARPSHTSQYLCASSESSTGVGTDTQYFGPGTRLTVL.

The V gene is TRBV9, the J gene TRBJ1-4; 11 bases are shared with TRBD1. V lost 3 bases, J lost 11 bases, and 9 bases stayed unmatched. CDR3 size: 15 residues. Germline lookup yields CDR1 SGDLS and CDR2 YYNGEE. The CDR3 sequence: CASSAYGQGAAKLFF. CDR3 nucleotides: TGTGCCAGCAGCGCGTACGGACAGGGGGCGGCGAAACTGTTTTTT.

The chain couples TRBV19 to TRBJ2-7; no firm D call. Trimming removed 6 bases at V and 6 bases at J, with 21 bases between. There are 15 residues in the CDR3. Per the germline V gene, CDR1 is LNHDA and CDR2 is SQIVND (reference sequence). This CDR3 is CASSGPGSPQGEQYF. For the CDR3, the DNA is TGTGCCAGTAGCGGCCCCGGGTCTCCTCAAGGCGAGCAGTACTTC.

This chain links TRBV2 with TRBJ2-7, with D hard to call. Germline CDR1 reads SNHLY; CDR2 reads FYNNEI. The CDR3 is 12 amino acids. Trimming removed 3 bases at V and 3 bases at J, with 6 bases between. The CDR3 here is CASSESLYEQYF. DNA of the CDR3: TGTGCCAGCAGTGAGTCCCTCTACGAGCAGTACTTC.